The following is a T cell receptor beta chain sequence with its context. Its specificity is unknown. These data belong to a study of identical twins. A universal primer binding site was introduced by template switching. The final cDNA contained unique molecular identifiers. TCRdb fed the 5' RACE reads into MiXCR, producing one record per CDR3 protein. The repertoire consists of approximately 1.8 million distinct CDR3 sequences, with roughly a third occurring once and the leading ten covering less than 0.35%. Per the germline V gene, CDR1 is MNHEY and CDR2 is SMNVEV (reference sequence). After removal of 4 bases from V and 3 bases from J, the junction contained 10 bases not matched to a gene. The CDR3 runs 16 residues. Findings and caveats of the study: There were fewer insertions in abundant cord blood beta clonotypes, but memory repertoires showed no such pattern. Cross-sectional statistics, not tracking of the same donors, supported the conclusions. For out-of-frame beta sequences, excess twin sharing was weaker.

V and J are TRBV27 and TRBJ2-7; 9 bases are shared with TRBD2. The sequenced sample was cord blood. The origin of this receptor is a newborn girl in good health. CDR3 coding DNA: TGTGCCAGCAGTTCCGACTTAGCGGGAGTTGGCTACGAGCAGTACTTC. This gives the protein CASSSDLAGVGYEQYF.